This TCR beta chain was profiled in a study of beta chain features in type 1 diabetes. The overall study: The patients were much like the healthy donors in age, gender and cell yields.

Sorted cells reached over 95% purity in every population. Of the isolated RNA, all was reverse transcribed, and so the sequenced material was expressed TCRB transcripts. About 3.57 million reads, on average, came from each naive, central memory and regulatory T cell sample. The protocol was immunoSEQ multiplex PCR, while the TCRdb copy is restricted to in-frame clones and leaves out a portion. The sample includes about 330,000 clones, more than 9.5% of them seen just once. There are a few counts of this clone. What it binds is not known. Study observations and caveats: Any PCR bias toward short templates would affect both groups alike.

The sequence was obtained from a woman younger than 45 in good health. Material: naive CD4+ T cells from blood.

This CDR3 is CSVGGQETQYF. The CDR3 nucleotides are TGCAGCGTTGGAGGCCAAGAGACCCAGTACTTC. J is TRBJ2-5 and V is TRBV29-1; D gene unclear. The CDR3 totals 11 residues. Trimming stripped 4 bases from V and 1 base from J, with 4 bases between. Germline CDR1 SQVTM, CDR2 ANQGSEA.